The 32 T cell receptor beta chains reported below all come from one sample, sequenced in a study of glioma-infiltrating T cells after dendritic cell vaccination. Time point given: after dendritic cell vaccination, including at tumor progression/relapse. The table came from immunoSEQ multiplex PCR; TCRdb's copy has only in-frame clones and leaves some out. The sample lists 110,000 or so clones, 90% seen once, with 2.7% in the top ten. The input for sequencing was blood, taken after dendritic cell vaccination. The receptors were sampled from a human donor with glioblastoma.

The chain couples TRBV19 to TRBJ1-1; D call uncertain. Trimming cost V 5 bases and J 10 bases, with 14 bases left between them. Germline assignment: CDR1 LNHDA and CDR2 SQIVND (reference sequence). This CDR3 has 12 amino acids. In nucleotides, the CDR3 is TGTGCCAGTAGTCCTCAAGGATGGGCAGCTTTCTTT. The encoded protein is CASSPQGWAAFF.

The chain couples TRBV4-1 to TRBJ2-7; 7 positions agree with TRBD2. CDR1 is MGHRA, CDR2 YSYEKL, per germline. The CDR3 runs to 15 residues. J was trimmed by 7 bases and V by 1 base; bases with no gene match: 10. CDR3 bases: TGCGCCAGCAGCCAAGGTGAGGGAGGGCCGGGAGAGCAGTACTTC. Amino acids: CASSQGEGGPGEQYF.

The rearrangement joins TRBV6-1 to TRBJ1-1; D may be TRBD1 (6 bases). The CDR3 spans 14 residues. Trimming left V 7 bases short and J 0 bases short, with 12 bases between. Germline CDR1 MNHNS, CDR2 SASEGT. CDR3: CASKAGAMNTEAFF. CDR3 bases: TGTGCCAGCAAGGCAGGGGCTATGAACACTGAAGCTTTCTTT.

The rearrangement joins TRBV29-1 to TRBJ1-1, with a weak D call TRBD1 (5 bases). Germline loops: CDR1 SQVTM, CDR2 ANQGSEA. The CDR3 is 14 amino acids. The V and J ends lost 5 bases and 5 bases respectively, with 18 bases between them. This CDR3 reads CSVSDWGGGTEAFF. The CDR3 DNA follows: TGCAGCGTTTCAGACTGGGGCGGTGGGACTGAAGCTTTCTTT.

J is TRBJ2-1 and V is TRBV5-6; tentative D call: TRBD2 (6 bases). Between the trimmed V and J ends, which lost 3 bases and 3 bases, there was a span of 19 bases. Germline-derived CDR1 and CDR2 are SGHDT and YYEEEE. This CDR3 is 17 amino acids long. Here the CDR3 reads CASSSRFAGLIYNEQFF. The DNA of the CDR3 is TGTGCCAGCAGCTCCCGATTTGCGGGGCTTATCTACAATGAGCAGTTCTTC. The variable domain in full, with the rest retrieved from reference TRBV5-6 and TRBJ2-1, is DAGVTQSPTHLIKTRGQQVTLRCSPKSGHDTVSWYQQALGQGPQFIFQYYEEEERQRGNFPDRFSGHQFPNYSSELNVNALLLGDSALYLCASSSRFAGLIYNEQFFGPGTRLTVL.

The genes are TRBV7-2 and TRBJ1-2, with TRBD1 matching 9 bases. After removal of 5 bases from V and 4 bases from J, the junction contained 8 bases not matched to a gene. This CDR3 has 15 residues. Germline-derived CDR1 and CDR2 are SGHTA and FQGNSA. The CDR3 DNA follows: TGTGCCAGCAGCGCCTTACAGGGGGCAGGCTATGGCTACACCTTC. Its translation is CASSALQGAGYGYTF.

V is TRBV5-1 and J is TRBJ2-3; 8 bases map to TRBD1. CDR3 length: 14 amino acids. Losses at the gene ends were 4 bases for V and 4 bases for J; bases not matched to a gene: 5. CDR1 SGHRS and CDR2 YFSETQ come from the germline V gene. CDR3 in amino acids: CASSPGQGADTQYF. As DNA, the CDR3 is TGCGCCAGCAGCCCCGGACAGGGCGCAGATACGCAGTATTTT.

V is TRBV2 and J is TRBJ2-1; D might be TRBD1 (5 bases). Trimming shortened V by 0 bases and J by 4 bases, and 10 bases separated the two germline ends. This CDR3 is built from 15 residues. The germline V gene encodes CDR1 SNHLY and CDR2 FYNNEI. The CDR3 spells CASSEAPAGYNEQFF. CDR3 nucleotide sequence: TGTGCCAGCAGTGAAGCGCCGGCAGGGTACAATGAGCAGTTCTTC.

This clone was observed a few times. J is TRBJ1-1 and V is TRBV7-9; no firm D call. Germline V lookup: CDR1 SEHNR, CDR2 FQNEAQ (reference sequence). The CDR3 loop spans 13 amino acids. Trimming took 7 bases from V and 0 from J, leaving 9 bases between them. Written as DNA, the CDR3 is TGTGCCAGCAACCTCCGGGTGAACACTGAAGCTTTCTTT. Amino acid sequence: CASNLRVNTEAFF.

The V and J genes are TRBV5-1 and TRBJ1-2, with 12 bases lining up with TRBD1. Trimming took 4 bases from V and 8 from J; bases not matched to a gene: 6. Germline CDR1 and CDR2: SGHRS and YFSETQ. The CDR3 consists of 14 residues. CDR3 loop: CASSPGTGGFGYTF. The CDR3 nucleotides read TGCGCCAGCAGCCCTGGGACAGGGGGCTTCGGCTACACCTTC.

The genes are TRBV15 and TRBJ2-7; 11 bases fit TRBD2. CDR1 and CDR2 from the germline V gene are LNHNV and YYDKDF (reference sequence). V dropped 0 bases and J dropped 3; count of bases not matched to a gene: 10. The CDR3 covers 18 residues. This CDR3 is CATSRDGGPSGRNYEQYF. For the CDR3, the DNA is TGTGCCACCAGCAGAGATGGCGGCCCTAGCGGGAGGAACTACGAGCAGTACTTC.

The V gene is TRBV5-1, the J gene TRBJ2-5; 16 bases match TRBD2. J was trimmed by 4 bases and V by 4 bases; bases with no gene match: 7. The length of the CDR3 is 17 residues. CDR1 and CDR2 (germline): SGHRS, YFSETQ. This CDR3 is CASSPGGTSGRAETQYF. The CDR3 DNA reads TGCGCCAGCAGCCCGGGAGGGACTAGCGGGAGGGCAGAGACCCAGTACTTC.

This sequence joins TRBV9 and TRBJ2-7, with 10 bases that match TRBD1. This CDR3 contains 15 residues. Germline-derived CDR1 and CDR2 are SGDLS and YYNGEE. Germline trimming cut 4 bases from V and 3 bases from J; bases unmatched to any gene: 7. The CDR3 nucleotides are TGTGCCAGCAGCAACCGGGACAGGGGAGTCTACGAGCAGTACTTC. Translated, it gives CASSNRDRGVYEQYF.

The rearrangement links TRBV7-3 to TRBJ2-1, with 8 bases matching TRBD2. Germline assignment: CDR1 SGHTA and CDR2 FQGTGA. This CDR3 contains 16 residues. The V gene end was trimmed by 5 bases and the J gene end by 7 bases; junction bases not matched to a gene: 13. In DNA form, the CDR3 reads TGTGCCAGCAGCCCCCGGGTCGCGGGGGGTCGAAATGAGCAGTTCTTC. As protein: CASSPRVAGGRNEQFF.

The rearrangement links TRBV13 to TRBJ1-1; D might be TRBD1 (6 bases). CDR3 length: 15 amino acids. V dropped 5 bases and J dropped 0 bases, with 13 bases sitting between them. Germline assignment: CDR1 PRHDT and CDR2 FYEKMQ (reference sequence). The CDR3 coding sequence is TGTGCCAGCAGCCCCCGGACAGATATGAACACTGAAGCTTTCTTT. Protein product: CASSPRTDMNTEAFF.

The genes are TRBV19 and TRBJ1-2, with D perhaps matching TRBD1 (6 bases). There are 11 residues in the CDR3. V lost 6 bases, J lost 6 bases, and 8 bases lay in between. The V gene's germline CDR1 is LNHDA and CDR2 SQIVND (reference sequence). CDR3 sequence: CASSTGNGYTF. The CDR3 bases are TGTGCCAGTAGCACAGGGAATGGCTACACCTTC.

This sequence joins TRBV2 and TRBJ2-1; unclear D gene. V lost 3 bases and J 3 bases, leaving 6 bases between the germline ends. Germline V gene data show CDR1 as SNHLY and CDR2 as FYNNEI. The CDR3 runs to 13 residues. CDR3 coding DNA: TGTGCCAGCAGTGAGAGGCTCTACAATGAGCAGTTCTTC. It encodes CASSERLYNEQFF.

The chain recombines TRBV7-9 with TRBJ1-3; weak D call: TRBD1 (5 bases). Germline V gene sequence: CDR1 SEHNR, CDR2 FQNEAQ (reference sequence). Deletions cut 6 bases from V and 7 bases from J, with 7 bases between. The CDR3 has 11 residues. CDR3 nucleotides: TGTGCCAGCAGGGAGGGGAACACCATATATTTT. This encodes CASREGNTIYF. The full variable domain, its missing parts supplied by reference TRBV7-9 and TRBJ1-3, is DTGVSQNPRHKITKRGQNVTFRCDPISEHNRLYWYRQTLGQGPEFLTYFQNEAQLEKSRLLSDRFSAERPKGSFSTLEIQRTEQGDSAMYLCASREGNTIYFGEGSWLTVV.

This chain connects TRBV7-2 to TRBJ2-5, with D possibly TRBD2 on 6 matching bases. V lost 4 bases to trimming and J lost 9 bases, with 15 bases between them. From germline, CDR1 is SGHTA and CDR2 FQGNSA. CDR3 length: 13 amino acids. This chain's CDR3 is CASSSSSWGAQYF. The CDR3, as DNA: TGTGCCAGCAGCTCATCTAGTTGGGGGGCCCAGTACTTC.

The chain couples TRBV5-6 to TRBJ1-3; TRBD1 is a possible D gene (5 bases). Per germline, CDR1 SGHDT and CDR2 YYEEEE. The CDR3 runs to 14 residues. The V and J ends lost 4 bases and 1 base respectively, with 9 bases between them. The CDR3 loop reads CASSRGTSGNTIYF. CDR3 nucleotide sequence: TGTGCCAGCAGCCGGGGGACGTCTGGAAACACCATATATTTT.

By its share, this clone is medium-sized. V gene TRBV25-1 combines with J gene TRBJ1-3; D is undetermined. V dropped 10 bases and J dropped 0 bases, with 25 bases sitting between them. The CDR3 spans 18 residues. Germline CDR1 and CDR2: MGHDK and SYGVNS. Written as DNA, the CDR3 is TGTGCCATCCACCGGAGTCGGGAAGCGTCCCCCTCTGGAAACACCATATATTTT. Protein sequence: CAIHRSREASPSGNTIYF.

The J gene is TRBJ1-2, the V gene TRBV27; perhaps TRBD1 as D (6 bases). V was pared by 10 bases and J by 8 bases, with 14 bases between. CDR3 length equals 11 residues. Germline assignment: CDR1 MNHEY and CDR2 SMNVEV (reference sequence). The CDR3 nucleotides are TGTGCCATTTGGGGGCTCGGAGGCTACACCTTC. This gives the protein CAIWGLGGYTF.

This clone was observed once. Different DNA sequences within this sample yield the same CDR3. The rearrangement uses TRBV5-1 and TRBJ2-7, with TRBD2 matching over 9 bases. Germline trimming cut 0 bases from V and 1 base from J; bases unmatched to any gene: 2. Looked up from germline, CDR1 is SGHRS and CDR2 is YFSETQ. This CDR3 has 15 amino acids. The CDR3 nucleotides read TGCGCCAGCAGCTTGGCGAGCGGGGGGTCCTACGAGCAGTACTTC. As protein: CASSLASGGSYEQYF.

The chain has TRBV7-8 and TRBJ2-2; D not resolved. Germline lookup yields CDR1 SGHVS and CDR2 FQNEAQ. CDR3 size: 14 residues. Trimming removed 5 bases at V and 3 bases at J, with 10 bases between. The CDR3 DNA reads TGTGCCAGCAGCCAAACTATGTACACCGGGGAGCTGTTTTTT. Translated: CASSQTMYTGELFF.

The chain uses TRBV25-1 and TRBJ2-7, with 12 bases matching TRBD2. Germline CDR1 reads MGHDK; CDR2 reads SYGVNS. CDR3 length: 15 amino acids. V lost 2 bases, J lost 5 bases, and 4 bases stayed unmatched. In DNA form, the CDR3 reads TGTGCCAGCAGTGAACCTAGCGGGAGGGCCAACGAGCAGTACTTC. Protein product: CASSEPSGRANEQYF.

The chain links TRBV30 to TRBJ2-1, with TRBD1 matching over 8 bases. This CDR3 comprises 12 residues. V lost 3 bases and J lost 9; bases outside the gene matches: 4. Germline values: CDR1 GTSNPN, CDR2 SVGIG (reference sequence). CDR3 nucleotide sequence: TGTGCCTGGAGCGGACAGGGCGGTGAGCAGTTCTTC. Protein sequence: CAWSGQGGEQFF.

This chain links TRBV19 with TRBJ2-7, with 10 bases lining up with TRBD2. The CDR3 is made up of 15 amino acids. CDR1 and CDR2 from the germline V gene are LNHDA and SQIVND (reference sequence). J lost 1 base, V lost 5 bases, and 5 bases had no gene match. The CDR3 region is CASSVSGRESYEQYF. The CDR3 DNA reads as TGTGCCAGTAGTGTGAGCGGGAGGGAATCCTACGAGCAGTACTTC.

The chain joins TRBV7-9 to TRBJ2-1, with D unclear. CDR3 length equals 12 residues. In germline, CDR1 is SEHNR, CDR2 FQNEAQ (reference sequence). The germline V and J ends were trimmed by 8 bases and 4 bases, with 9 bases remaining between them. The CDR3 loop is CASVGGYNEQFF. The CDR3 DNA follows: TGTGCCAGCGTCGGCGGTTACAATGAGCAGTTCTTC.

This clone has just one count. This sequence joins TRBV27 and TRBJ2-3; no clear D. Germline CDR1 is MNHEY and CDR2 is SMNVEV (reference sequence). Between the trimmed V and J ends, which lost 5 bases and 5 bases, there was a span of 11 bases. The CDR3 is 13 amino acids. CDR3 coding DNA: TGTGCCAGCAGTCCTCAGAGAGGAGATACGCAGTATTTT. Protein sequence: CASSPQRGDTQYF.

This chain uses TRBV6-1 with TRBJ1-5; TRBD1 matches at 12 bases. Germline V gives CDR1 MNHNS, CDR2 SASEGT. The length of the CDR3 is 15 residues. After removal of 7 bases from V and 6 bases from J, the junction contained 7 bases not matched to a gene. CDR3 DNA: TGTGCCAGCATCGGGACAGGGGGCGGCGGTCAGCCCCAGCATTTT. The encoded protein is CASIGTGGGGQPQHF.

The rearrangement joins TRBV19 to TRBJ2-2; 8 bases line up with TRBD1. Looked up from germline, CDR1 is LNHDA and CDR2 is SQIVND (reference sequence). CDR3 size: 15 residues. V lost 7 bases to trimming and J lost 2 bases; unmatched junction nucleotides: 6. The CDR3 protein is CASKEQGANTGELFF. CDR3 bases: TGTGCCAGTAAAGAGCAGGGGGCAAACACCGGGGAGCTGTTTTTT.

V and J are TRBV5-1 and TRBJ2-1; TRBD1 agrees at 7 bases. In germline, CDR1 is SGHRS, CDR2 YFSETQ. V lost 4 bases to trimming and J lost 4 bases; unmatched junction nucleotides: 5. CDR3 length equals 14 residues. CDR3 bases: TGCGCCAGCAGCCCCGGGACAGAATACAATGAGCAGTTCTTC. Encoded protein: CASSPGTEYNEQFF.